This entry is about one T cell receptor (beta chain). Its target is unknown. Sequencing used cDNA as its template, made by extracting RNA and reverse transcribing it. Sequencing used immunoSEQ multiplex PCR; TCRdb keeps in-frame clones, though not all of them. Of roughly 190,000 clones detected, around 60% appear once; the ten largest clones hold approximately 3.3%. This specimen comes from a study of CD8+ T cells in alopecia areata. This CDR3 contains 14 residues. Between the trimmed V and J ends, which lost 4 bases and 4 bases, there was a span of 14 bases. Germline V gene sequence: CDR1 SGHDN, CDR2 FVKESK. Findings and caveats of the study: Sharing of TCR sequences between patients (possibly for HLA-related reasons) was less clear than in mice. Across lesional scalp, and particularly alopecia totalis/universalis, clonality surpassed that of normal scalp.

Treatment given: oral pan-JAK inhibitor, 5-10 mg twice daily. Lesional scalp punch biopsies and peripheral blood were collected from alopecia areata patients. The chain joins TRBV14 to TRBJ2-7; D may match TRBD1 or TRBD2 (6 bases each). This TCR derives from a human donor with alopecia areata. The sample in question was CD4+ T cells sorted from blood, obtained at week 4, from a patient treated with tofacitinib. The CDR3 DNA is TGTGCCAGCAGCCTCCATGGGGGGCCGTACGAGCAGTACTTC. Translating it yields CASSLHGGPYEQYF.